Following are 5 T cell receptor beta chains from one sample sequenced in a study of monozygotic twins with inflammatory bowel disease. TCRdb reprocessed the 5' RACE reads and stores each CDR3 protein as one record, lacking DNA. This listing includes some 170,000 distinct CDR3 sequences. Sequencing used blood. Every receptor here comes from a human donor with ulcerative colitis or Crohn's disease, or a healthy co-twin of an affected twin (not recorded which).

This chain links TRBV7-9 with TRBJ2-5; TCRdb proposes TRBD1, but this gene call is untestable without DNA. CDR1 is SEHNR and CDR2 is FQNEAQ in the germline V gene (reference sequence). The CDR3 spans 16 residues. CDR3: CASSPYPGQDQETQYF.

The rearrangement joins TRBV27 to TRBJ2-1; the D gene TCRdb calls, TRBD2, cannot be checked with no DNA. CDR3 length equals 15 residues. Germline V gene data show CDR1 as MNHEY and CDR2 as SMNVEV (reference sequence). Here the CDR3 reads CATQSGLAVYNEQFF.

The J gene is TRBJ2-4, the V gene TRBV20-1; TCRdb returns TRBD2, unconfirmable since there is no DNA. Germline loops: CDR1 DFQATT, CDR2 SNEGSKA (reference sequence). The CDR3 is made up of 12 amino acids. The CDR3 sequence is CSASGRENIQYF.

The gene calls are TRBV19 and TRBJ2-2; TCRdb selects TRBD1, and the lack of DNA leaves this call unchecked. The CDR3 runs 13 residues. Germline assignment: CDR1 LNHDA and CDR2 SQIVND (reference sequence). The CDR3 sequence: CASMNGGVGELFF.

CDR3 protein: CSARGDRGGSWNEQFF. The rearrangement links TRBV20-1 to TRBJ2-1; TCRdb's D call of TRBD1 is untestable without DNA. Germline assignment: CDR1 DFQATT and CDR2 SNEGSKA (reference sequence). The CDR3 consists of 16 residues.